This TCR gamma chain was profiled in a study of gamma-delta T cells after stem cell transplantation. This clone is classed as medium-sized. Germline V lookup: CDR1 GITISATS, CDR2 ISYDGTV (reference sequence). V lost 5 bases, J lost 3 bases, and 1 base stayed unmatched. The CDR3 spans 15 residues. TCRdb reprocessed the RT-PCR reads through CATT. The table lists 820 or so gamma-chain clones, around 6% of them singletons. The clonotype was recovered from a human donor. It is not recorded whose cells these are; they may come from a transplant donor. The chain is built from TRGV9 and TRGJP. The sequencing sample was made of gamma-delta T cells. CDR3 nucleotide sequence: TGTGCCTTGTGGGTGCAAGAGTTGGGCAAAAAAATCAAGGTATTT. Protein sequence: CALWVQELGKKIKVF.